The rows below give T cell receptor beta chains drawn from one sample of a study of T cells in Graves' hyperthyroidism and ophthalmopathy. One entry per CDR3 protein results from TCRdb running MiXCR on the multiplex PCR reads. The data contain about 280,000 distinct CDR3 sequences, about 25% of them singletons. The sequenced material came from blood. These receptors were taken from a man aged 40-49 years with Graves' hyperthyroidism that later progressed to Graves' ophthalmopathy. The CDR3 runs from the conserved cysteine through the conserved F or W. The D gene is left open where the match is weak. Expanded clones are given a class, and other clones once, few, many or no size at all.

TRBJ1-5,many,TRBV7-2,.,TGTGCCAGCAGCTTAGTTTGGAATAGCAATCAGCCCCAGCATTTT,CASSLVWNSNQPQHF
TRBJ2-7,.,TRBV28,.,TGTGCCATCTCGTACCGGGACACTTCCTACGAGCAGTACTTC,CAISYRDTSYEQYF
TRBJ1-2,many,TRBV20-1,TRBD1,TGCAGTGCCACCCGGGACAGGGCGTCCTATGGCTACACCTTC,CSATRDRASYGYTF
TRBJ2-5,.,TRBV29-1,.,TGCAGCGTTAACGAGGAGACAGAGACCCAGTACTTC,CSVNEETETQYF
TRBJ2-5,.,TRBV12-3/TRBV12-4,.,TGTGCCACCAGCAGTGAAGACGCGCGAGAGACCCAGTACTTC,CATSSEDARETQYF
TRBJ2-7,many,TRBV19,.,TGTGCCAGTAGCCCCCGACAGGTAACCTACGAGCAGTACTTC,CASSPRQVTYEQYF
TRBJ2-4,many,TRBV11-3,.,TGTGCCAGCAGCTTCGTCCTGGGGTCAAACATTCAGTACTTC,CASSFVLGSNIQYF
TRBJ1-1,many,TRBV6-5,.,TGTGCCAGCAGTTACTCTGAGACTGAAGCTTTCTTT,CASSYSETEAFF
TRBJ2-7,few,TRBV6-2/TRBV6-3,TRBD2,TGTGCCAGCAGTTACTCAGGGGTCTGGCTAGCGGAATCCTACGAGCAGTACTTC,CASSYSGVWLAESYEQYF
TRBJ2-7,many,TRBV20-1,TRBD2,TGCAGTGCTAGAGATGGGACTAACCCCTCCTACGAGCAGTACTTC,CSARDGTNPSYEQYF
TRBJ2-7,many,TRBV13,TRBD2,TGTGCCAGCAGACCAGTAAGCGGGAGTATCGACGAGCAGTACTTC,CASRPVSGSIDEQYF
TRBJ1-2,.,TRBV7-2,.,TGTGCCAGCAGCTTATTGGCAGTCTATGGCTACACCTTC,CASSLLAVYGYTF
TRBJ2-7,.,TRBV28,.,TGTGCCAGCAGTTTCTTCGGGCTGGACGGAGCCTACGAGCAGTACTTC,CASSFFGLDGAYEQYF
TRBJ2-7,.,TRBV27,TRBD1,TGTGCCAGCAGTTTATCGGGGGACAGTTCCTACGAGCAGTACTTC,CASSLSGDSSYEQYF
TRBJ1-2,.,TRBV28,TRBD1,TGTGCCAGCAGTTCAGGACAGGCTAACTATGGCTACACCTTC,CASSSGQANYGYTF
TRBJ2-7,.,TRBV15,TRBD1,TGTGCCACCAGCAGAGGGACAGGGCTATACGAGCAGTACTTC,CATSRGTGLYEQYF
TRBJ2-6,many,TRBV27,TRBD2,TGTGCCAGCAGTTTCGGGGGGGCTGGGGCCAACGTCCTGACTTTC,CASSFGGAGANVLTF
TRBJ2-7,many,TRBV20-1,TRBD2,TGCAGTGCTAGACATGGGGGGCGGGCAGGTACTAGCGGGTTTTCGTACTTC,CSARHGGRAGTSGFSYF
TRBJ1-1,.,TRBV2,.,TGTGCCAGCAGCCGGGACGCCGATGGGAACACTGAAGCTTTCTTT,CASSRDADGNTEAFF
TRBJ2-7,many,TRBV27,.,TGTGCCAGCAGTATCCGATGGGGGAGCTACGAGCAGTACTTC,CASSIRWGSYEQYF
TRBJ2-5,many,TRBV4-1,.,TGCGCCAGCAGCCAAGTTTTGAGCACCGAAGAGACCCAGTACTTC,CASSQVLSTEETQYF
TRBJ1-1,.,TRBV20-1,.,TGCAGTGCAGGGAAGAACACTGAAGCTTTCTTT,CSAGKNTEAFF
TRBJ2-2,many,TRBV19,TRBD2,TGTGCCAGTATCCCCGGGACTAGCGGCACCGGGGAGCTGTTTTTT,CASIPGTSGTGELFF
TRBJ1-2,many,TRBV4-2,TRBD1,TGTGCCAGCAGCGCCGGGACAGGGGGCGATGGCTACACCTTC,CASSAGTGGDGYTF
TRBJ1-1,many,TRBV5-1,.,TGCGCCAGCAGCCTGGAAGGGACGGAGAACACTGAAGCTTTCTTT,CASSLEGTENTEAFF
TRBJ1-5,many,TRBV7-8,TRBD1,TGTGCCAGCAGCCAAGGACAGGGTGGGGGCAATCAGCCCCAGCATTTT,CASSQGQGGGNQPQHF
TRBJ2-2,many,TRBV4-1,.,TGCGCCAGCAGCCAAGAGTACACCGGGGAGCTGTTTTTT,CASSQEYTGELFF
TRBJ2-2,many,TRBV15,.,TGTGCCACCAGCAGGATACTCCAGGGTCTCGGGGGTACCGGGGAGCTGTTTTTT,CATSRILQGLGGTGELFF
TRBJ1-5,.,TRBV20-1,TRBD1,TGCAGTGCTGGAGGCGGACAGGGACGTAGCAATCAGCCCCAGCATTTT,CSAGGGQGRSNQPQHF
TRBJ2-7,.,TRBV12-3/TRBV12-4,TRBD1,TGTGCCAGCAGTTTTAAAGCAGGGGGCGCCTACGAGCAGTACTTC,CASSFKAGGAYEQYF
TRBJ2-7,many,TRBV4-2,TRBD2,TGTGCCAGCAGCCAACGAATCGGGGCTACGGCTAGCGGGAGCTCCTACGAGCAGTACTTC,CASSQRIGATASGSSYEQYF
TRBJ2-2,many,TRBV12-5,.,TGTGCTAGTGGTCTCCTGATGCCCGGGGAGCTGTTTTTT,CASGLLMPGELFF
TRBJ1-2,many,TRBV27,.,TGTGCCAGCAGGCGGGACGCGAACTATGGCTACACCTTC,CASRRDANYGYTF
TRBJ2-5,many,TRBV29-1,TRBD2,TGCAGCGTTGTCGGGATCGTAGCGGGAGGGCCGGCACACGGAGAGACCCAGTACTTC,CSVVGIVAGGPAHGETQYF
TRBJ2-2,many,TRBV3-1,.,TGTGCCAGCAGCCAAGCTTACAGGGTGGGGGAGCTGTTTTTT,CASSQAYRVGELFF
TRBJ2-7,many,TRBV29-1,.,TGCAGCGTTGAACGGATGGGGACCTACGAGCAGTACTTC,CSVERMGTYEQYF
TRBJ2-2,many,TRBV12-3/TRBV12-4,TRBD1,TGTGCCAGCAGTTTCTCCGGGACAGGGAACACCGGGGAGCTGTTTTTT,CASSFSGTGNTGELFF
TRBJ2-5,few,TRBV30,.,TGTGCCTCAATAAGGGGGCTAGCGGGCACAACTTTCCAAGAGACCCAGTACTTC,CASIRGLAGTTFQETQYF
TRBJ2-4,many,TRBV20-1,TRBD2,TGCAGTCCTCAAATGCCGGGAGGTCCGAACATTCAGTACTTC,CSPQMPGGPNIQYF
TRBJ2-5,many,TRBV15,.,TGTGCCACCAGCAGATCCCAGACCCAGTACTTC,CATSRSQTQYF
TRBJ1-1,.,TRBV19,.,TGTGCCAGTAGTCAAAGAGGGACTGAAGCTTTCTTT,CASSQRGTEAFF
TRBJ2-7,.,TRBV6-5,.,TGTGCCAGCAGTTACGGGGTACCGGGTTTTGGCGAGCAGTACTTC,CASSYGVPGFGEQYF
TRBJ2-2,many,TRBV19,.,TGTGCCAGTATGGCGGACTTCGACACCGGGGAGCTGTTTTTT,CASMADFDTGELFF
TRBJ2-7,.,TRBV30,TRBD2,TGTGCCTGGAAATTGGGGCTTAGCGGGAGCGAGCAGTACTTC,CAWKLGLSGSEQYF
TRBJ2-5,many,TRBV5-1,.,TGCGCCAGCAGCTCTAACGACTACGAAGAGACCCAGTACTTC,CASSSNDYEETQYF
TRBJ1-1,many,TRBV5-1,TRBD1,TGCGCCAGCAGCTTCCAGGGGGACACTGAAGCTTTCTTT,CASSFQGDTEAFF